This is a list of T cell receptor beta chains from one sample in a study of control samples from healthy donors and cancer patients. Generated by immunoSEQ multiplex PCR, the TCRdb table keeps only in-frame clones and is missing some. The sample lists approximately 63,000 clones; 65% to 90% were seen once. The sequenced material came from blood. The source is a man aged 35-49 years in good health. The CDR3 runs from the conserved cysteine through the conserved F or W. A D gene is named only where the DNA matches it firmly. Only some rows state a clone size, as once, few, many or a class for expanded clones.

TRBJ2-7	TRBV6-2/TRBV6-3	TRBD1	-	TGTGCCAGCAGTAACCGGGACAGGGCCTCCTACGAGCAGTACTTC	CASSNRDRASYEQYF
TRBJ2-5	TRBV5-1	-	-	TGCGCCAGCAGCTTCACGGGGGCTTCATTCGGACGAGGCCAAGAGACCCAGTACTTC	CASSFTGASFGRGQETQYF
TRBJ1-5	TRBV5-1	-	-	TGCGCCAGCAGCTTGGTCGGGAGTTATAGCAATCAGCCCCAGCATTTT	CASSLVGSYSNQPQHF
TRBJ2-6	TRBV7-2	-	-	TGTGCCAGCAGCAATCCTCCTCGAGGGCAAACTGGGGCCAACGTCCTGACTTTC	CASSNPPRGQTGANVLTF
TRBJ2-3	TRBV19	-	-	TGTGCCAGTAGGAAAGTAGGGGGGCTGGGGCGAGATACGCAGTATTTT	CASRKVGGLGRDTQYF
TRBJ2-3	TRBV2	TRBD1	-	TGTGCCAGCATCCGGACAGGGGCGGCCACAGATACGCAGTATTTT	CASIRTGAATDTQYF
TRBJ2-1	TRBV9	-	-	TGTGCCAGCAGCGTAGGTCCCACAATTAGGGATTTGGGTGAGCAGTTCTTC	CASSVGPTIRDLGEQFF
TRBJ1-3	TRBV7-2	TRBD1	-	TGTGCCAGCAGCCCACAGGGGGCTGGAAACACCATATATTTT	CASSPQGAGNTIYF
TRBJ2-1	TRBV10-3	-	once	TGTGCCATCAGTGAGTCAGAGGTAGGGAACAATGAGCAGTTCTTC	CAISESEVGNNEQFF
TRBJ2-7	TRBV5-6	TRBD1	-	TGTGCCAGCAGCTTGCAGGGGGTATCCTACGAGCAGTACTTC	CASSLQGVSYEQYF
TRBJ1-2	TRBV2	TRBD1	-	TGTGCCAGCAGTAGGACAGGCTATGGCTACACCTTC	CASSRTGYGYTF
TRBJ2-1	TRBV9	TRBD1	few	TGTGCCAGCAGCGCGACAGGGAACTCCTACAATGAGCAGTTCTTC	CASSATGNSYNEQFF
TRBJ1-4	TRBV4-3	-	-	TGCGCCAGCAGCCAAGAATTAAGGCAGCTCCTGTTTTTT	CASSQELRQLLFF
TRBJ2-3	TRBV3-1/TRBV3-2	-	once	TGTGCCAGCAGCCAAGATTTGCAGGGCCGGATAGCCCCAGATACGCAGTATTTT	CASSQDLQGRIAPDTQYF
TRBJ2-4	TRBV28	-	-	TGTGCCAGCAGTTTATGGGGCGCGGCAGGGGAAAACATTCAGTACTTC	CASSLWGAAGENIQYF
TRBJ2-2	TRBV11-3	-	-	TGTGCCAGCAGCCCTAGGGGAGCGAACACCGGGGAGCTGTTTTTT	CASSPRGANTGELFF
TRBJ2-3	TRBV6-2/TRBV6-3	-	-	TGTGCCAGCAGCCAGAGAGGGCCTAGCACAGATACGCAGTATTTT	CASSQRGPSTDTQYF
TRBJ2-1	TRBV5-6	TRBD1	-	TGTGCCAGCATAGACAGGGGTTCCTACAATGAGCAGTTCTTC	CASIDRGSYNEQFF
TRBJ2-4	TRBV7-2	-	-	TGTGCCAGCAGCACAGGCCGGACGGGGGTAGGGGCCAAAAACATTCAGTACTTC	CASSTGRTGVGAKNIQYF
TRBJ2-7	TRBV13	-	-	TGTGCCAGCAGCTCCCCCGGGGTAACCTACGAGCAGTACTTC	CASSSPGVTYEQYF
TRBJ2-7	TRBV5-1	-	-	TGCGCCAGCAGCTTGGCCCCAGGGGACCAGTACGAGCAGTACTTC	CASSLAPGDQYEQYF
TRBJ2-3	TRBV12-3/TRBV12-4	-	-	TGTGCCAGCACCCCCCAATTCGGGGATACGCAGTATTTT	CASTPQFGDTQYF
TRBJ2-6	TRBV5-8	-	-	TGTGCCAGCAGCTTAAGGGGGGCCAACGTCCTGACTTTC	CASSLRGANVLTF
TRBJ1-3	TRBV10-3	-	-	TGTGCCATCAGGGAGGGGGGACCTTCTAGCTCTGGAAACACCATATATTTT	CAIREGGPSSSGNTIYF
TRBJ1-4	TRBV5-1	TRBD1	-	TGCGCCAGCAGCAACAATGGACAGGGTTCTAATGAAAAACTGTTTTTT	CASSNNGQGSNEKLFF
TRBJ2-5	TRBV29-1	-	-	TGCAGCGTGGCCCCACGGTCGAGGGAGACCCAGTACTTC	CSVAPRSRETQYF
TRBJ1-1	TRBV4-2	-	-	TGTGCCAGCAGCCAAGACAGGGCGAACACTGAAGCTTTCTTT	CASSQDRANTEAFF
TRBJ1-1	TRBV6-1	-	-	TGTGCCAGCAGTGATCAGGGTTGGAGGAACACTGAAGCTTTCTTT	CASSDQGWRNTEAFF
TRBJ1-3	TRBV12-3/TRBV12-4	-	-	TGTGCCAGCAGGCTGGATGGAAACACCATATATTTT	CASRLDGNTIYF
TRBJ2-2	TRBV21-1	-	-	TGTGCCAGCAGCAAAGGTATGAGACAGGGGATCGGGGAGCTGTTTTTT	CASSKGMRQGIGELFF
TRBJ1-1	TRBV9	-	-	TGTGCCAGCAGCACGGGACGGCTGAACACTGAAGCTTTCTTT	CASSTGRLNTEAFF
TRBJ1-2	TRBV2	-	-	TGTGCCAGCAGCGAAGGGGCGACCCTGGGCTATGGCTACACCTTC	CASSEGATLGYGYTF
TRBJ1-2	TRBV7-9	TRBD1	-	TGTGCCAGCAGCTTCGACAGGGGGCTTACTAACTATGGCTACACCTTC	CASSFDRGLTNYGYTF
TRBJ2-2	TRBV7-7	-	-	TGTGCCAGCAGCTTAGAGGGGGGCTGGAACACCGGGGAGCTGTTTTTT	CASSLEGGWNTGELFF
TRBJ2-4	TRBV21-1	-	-	TGTGCCACGCACGGCATTGCCAAAAACATTCAGTACTTC	CATHGIAKNIQYF
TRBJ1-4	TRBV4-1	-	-	TGCGCCAGCAGCCAACAGAGGGTGGCAGGCACTGAAAAACTGTTTTTT	CASSQQRVAGTEKLFF
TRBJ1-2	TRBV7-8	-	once	TGTGCCAGCAGCTTAGATTCTAACTATGGCTACACCTTC	CASSLDSNYGYTF
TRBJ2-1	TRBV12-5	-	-	TGTGCTAGTGGTTTGGGGCATGAGCAGTTCTTC	CASGLGHEQFF
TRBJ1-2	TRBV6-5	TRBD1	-	TGTGCCAGCAGGGGACAGGACTATGGCTACACCTTC	CASRGQDYGYTF
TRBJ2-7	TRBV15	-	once	TGTGCCACCAGCAGAGATCGGGGTGGCTCCTACGAGCAGTACTTC	CATSRDRGGSYEQYF